The 17 T cell receptor beta chains given below trace back to one sample, sequenced in a study of CD8+CD57+ T cells in acquired aplastic anemia. Profiling that covered TCR beta VDJ and CDR3 relied on genomic DNA as its template. TCRdb re-analysed the reads in MiXCR, keeping a single row per CDR3 protein. The sample records some 170,000 distinct CDR3 sequences, around 48% being singletons. The patients chosen for sequencing had shown expansion of CD8+CD57+ cells (detected by flow cytometry). The sequencing sample was made of sorted CD4+, CD8+, or CD8+CD57+ T cells (not recorded which) from PBMCs. The source of these receptors is a human donor with aplastic anemia.

The V call is TRBV11-1, the J call TRBJ2-5; 9 bases match TRBD1. V trimming: 5 bases; J trimming: 6 bases; junction bases outside the gene matches: 10. The CDR3 contains 15 residues. The germline V gene encodes CDR1 SGHAT and CDR2 FQDESV (reference sequence). Here the CDR3 reads CASSKQTGGGKTQYF. CDR3 DNA sequence: TGTGCCAGCAGCAAGCAAACAGGGGGCGGTAAGACCCAGTACTTC.

The chain uses TRBV5-5 and TRBJ2-2, with D possibly TRBD1 on 6 matching bases. Trimming cost V 2 bases and J 4 bases, with 12 bases left between them. The CDR3 has 15 residues. Germline CDR1 is SGHKS and CDR2 is YYEKEE (reference sequence). The chain's CDR3 is CASSFRTVGTGELFF. The CDR3 nucleotides are TGTGCCAGCAGCTTTCGGACAGTAGGCACCGGGGAGCTGTTTTTT.

At least ten counts were recorded for this clonotype. V gene TRBV4-2 combines with J gene TRBJ1-2; no firm D call. Germline CDR1 is LGHNA and CDR2 is YNFKEQ. The CDR3 contains 14 residues. V shed 4 bases and J shed 7 bases, with 16 bases lying between them. CDR3 protein: CASSPGRGLVGYTF. DNA for the CDR3: TGTGCCAGCAGCCCCGGAAGAGGGTTGGTTGGCTACACCTTC.

This chain joins TRBV7-8 and TRBJ2-2; 10 bases map to TRBD1. This CDR3 region has 16 residues. Unmatched junction bases numbered 13, after V lost 9 bases and J lost 6 bases. The germline CDR1 and CDR2 sequences are SGHVS and FQNEAQ. DNA for the CDR3: TGTGCCAGTAGTACTACCCCCGGACAGGGGGCCGGGGAGCTGTTTTTT. Amino acid sequence: CASSTTPGQGAGELFF.

V and J are TRBV24-1 and TRBJ1-5; the D is unclear. The CDR3 is 14 residues long. Germline V gene lookup returns CDR1 KGHDR and CDR2 SFDVKD. CDR3 loop: CATQPASNDQPQHF. For the CDR3, the DNA is TGTGCGACCCAGCCTGCTTCCAACGATCAGCCCCAGCATTTT.

The V gene is TRBV2, the J gene TRBJ2-1, with 11 bases identical to TRBD2. The germline V gene encodes CDR1 SNHLY and CDR2 FYNNEI. The CDR3 consists of 16 residues. V was pared by 6 bases and J by 3 bases, with 7 bases of the junction left unmatched. CDR3 sequence: CASSGSSGRDYNEQFF. The CDR3 DNA reads TGTGCCAGCAGCGGGAGTAGCGGGAGGGACTACAATGAGCAGTTCTTC.

Details on this clonotype: Its ends do not fully match the called genes, so a read error is possible. This chain links TRBV2 with TRBJ1-4, with D possibly matching TRBD1 (5 bases). CDR3 size: 13 residues. The germline V gene has CDR1 SNHLY and CDR2 FYNNEI. This CDR3 is CASGDWGDEELFF. The CDR3 coding sequence is TGTGCCAGCGGTGATTGGGGGGATGAAGAACTGTTTTTT.

Notes on this clonotype: A read error is possible here, since a much larger clone lies one base away. The gene calls are TRBV29-1 and TRBJ1-2, with 7 nucleotides matching TRBD1. CDR3 length: 14 amino acids. Germline CDR1 is SQVTM and CDR2 is ANQGSEA. Here the CDR3 reads CNVGTGEGNYGYTF. The CDR3, as DNA: TGCAACGTTGGTACAGGGGAAGGTAACTATGGCTACACCTTC.

The chain is built from TRBV6-1 and TRBJ2-2; 7 bases fit TRBD1. Per the germline V gene, CDR1 is MNHNS and CDR2 is SASEGT. V lost 6 bases to trimming and J lost 6 bases; unmatched junction nucleotides: 1. This CDR3 is built from 12 residues. The CDR3 loop is CASSQGAGELFF. CDR3 DNA: TGTGCCAGCAGCCAGGGGGCCGGGGAGCTGTTTTTT.

This clonotype occurred a few times. This chain connects TRBV29-1 to TRBJ1-2; no firm D call. Germline CDR1 reads SQVTM; CDR2 reads ANQGSEA. CDR3 size: 12 residues. Trimming took off 8 bases at V and 4 bases at J, with 14 bases between the two ends. The CDR3 coding sequence is TGCAGCCAAGTCCGGGCACCCTATGGCTACACCTTC. Protein sequence: CSQVRAPYGYTF.

This clonotype was recorded at least ten times. The chain is built from TRBV14 and TRBJ1-1; D gene ambiguous. CDR1 is SGHDN, CDR2 FVKESK, per germline. Between the trimmed V and J ends, which lost 5 bases and 1 base, there was a span of 8 bases. The CDR3 contains 13 residues. CDR3 sequence reads: CASSITANTEAFF. CDR3 in DNA: TGTGCCAGCAGCATTACGGCGAACACTGAAGCTTTCTTT.

The chain couples TRBV4-2 to TRBJ2-7, with D hard to call. The CDR3 runs to 16 residues. Trimming removed 1 base from V and 0 bases from J, with 13 bases in between. Germline V gene sequence: CDR1 LGHNA, CDR2 YNFKEQ. In DNA, the CDR3 is TGTGCCAGCAGCCAAGGCTTTTCGGCGAGCTCCTACGAGCAGTACTTC. This encodes CASSQGFSASSYEQYF.

This chain joins TRBV11-2 and TRBJ2-3; D is ambiguous. The assigned J gene may be wrong: the sequence end matches TRBJ1-5 better. The CDR3 consists of 11 residues. Germline CDR1 SGHAT, CDR2 FQNNGV. The CDR3 DNA reads TGTGCCAGCAGCTTTTTGGATACGCAGCATTTT. The encoded protein is CASSFLDTQHF.

About this clonotype: One base away lies a much larger clone, so this may be a sequencing read error. The V call is TRBV12-3 or TRBV12-4, the J call TRBJ1-2, with no clear D. The CDR3 is 13 residues long. CDR3 DNA: TGTGCCAGCAGTTTAGACAGTTTCTATGACTACACCTTC. Translation gives CASSLDSFYDYTF.

The rearrangement uses TRBV25-1 and TRBJ2-7; no clear D gene. Germline V gene sequence: CDR1 MGHDK, CDR2 SYGVNS. Trimming took off 4 bases at V and 1 base at J, with 11 bases between the two ends. There are 14 residues in the CDR3. CDR3 amino acids: CASSGFIGSYEQYF. Written as DNA, the CDR3 is TGTGCCAGCAGTGGTTTCATAGGGTCCTACGAGCAGTACTTC.

CDR3 region: CASRGGEKLFF. The CDR3 coding sequence is TGTGCCAGCAGAGGGGGTGAAAAACTGTTTTTT. The chain combines TRBV2 with TRBJ1-4; TRBD1 is a possible D gene (6 bases). This CDR3 region has 11 residues. Trimming cost V 6 bases and J 7 bases, with 6 bases left between them. Germline V gene data show CDR1 as SNHLY and CDR2 as FYNNEI.

About this clonotype itself: Without the conserved terminal phenylalanine or tryptophan, this CDR3 likely stems from a read error. The V gene is TRBV20-1, the J gene TRBJ1-5, with D maybe TRBD1 (6 bases). The length of the CDR3 is 14 residues. The germline V gene has CDR1 DFQATT and CDR2 SNEGSKA (reference sequence). The ends were cut back, 0 bases at V and 6 bases at J, with 12 bases in the middle. CDR3 residues: CSAREAGGSQPQHS. CDR3 nucleotides: TGCAGTGCTAGAGAGGCGGGGGGCAGTCAGCCCCAGCATTCT.